The T cell receptor beta chain described here comes from a study of cytomegalovirus exposure and HLA in healthy donors (dated by TCRdb to the late 2010s). About the investigation overall: An earlier analysis of fewer than 750 of the donors reported under 300 Gb of sequence data and 95 million to 130 million unique TCR beta sequences obtained from around 170 million T cells. An early release covering roughly 600 HLA-typed donors comprised 250 to 350 gigabases of sequencing data and about 90 million unique TCR sequences. Of the roughly 430 genotyped donors, over 65% fell in the genetic ancestry cluster associated with self-reported Caucasian donors. The study was designed to test whether signatures of past pathogen exposure could be identified by cataloging public T cell receptors. The study used immunosequencing to profile the T cell repertoires of hundreds of subjects and linked those repertoires to cytomegalovirus serostatus. In addition to the first cohort of approximately 650 subjects, a separate validation cohort of under 150 different subjects was used. To predict cytomegalovirus infection status, the study combined high-throughput TCR immunosequencing, statistical association of individual TCRs with disease status, and machine learning. In a later analysis, previously published TCR beta repertoires from 666 donors were re-analyzed and high-resolution HLA genotyping was added so that TCR occurrence patterns could be studied. Rather than using new phenotypic data, the later analysis identified candidate immune exposures from TCR beta sequences and from how often those sequences occurred across donors. In an earlier analysis of several hundred of the donors, high-throughput TCR beta sequencing was used to judge whether each TCR beta V gene segment behaved as functional or pseudogenic. Donor age, sex, ethnicity and CMV serostatus were compiled alongside the repertoire data. Genome-wide SNP genotypes for about three fifths of the roughly 700 donors were used in a later genetic analysis, which treated that subset as a discovery cohort. Every repertoire in the discovery cohort had been generated on one and the same sequencing platform. Both class I and class II loci were covered by HLA typing, at four-digit resolution. Typing coverage varied by locus: roughly 629-640 donors for A, B, C, DRB1 and DQB1; more than 500 for DQA1; some 610 for DPA1; 400 to 480 for DPB1. A few DR-DQ haplotypes were handled as single units for association and clustering because linkage in the cohort was strong. Among around 400 genotyped donors of the cohort, an average of around 240,000 unique TCR beta nucleotide sequences was sequenced per donor, of which 15% to 20% were non-productive.

Results and caveats for the whole study, not just this receptor: In a later analysis, HLA-associated TCR beta chains were found to be more clonally expanded and to have lower generation probabilities than equally common non-associated chains. The presence/absence analyses assumed that sequencing depth was roughly uniform across donors, and that assumption may not be true. This cohort had only TCR beta chains sequenced, and the lack of alpha or paired-chain data limited which features could be detected. A further reported finding was that TCR beta sequences accurately predicted the HLA-A and HLA-B alleles for most subjects in the first cohort. The authors suggested that the approach could potentially be extended to other disease states and immunological phenotypes. In a later genetic analysis, fewer N-insertions in productive TCRs were reported among donors in an Asian-associated ancestry cluster than the roughly 700-donor mean. Because HLA typing was missing for some donors at each locus, association tests included only the typed subset. Specific HLA alleles were associated with some 15,000 TCR beta sequences at a false discovery rate of 0.05 in a later analysis. A later analysis found that most CMV-associated TCR beta chains appeared HLA-restricted, with HLA associations seemingly driven largely by CMV exposure. CMV serostatus was the only immune exposure information available for the cohort. Three of the identified cytomegalovirus-associated TCR beta chains were confirmed in vitro to be specific for cytomegalovirus antigens. In both the original and validation cohorts, the classifier was reported to diagnose cytomegalovirus status with high specificity and sensitivity. In an earlier analysis of some 500 of the donors, most TCR beta V segments were observed in productive rearrangements about 87% or about 30% of the time, broadly matching IMGT annotations. In a later genetic analysis, a missense DCLRE1C variant was associated with V-gene and J-gene trimming of TCR beta chains, and the association was replicated in an independent cohort. When HLA alleles, especially DR and DQ, strongly co-occurred, TCR associations were difficult to assign to individual alleles. While some public TCRs were present in many individuals, most TCR sequences turned up only very rarely across donors. The 87-base-pair reads could not distinguish some IMGT-functional V segments, including TRBV6-2 and TRBV6-3, so those segments were excluded. Correlated functional status among segregating V segments might reflect linkage disequilibrium, but an unknown experimental factor could not be ruled out. The sequencing pipeline was judged likely to have produced a cluster of highly shared sequence variants as a technical artifact. The study listed 150 to 200 TCR beta chains as associated with cytomegalovirus. In a later analysis, the rate of TCR association differed among HLA loci, with DRB1 alleles having the most associated TCRs and HLA-C alleles having the fewest. Because counts were too low, more than 15 rarely observed V segments, including chromosome 9 orphons, were excluded from the earlier analysis of about 500 of the donors. According to a later analysis, parvovirus B19, influenza, CMV and Epstein-Barr virus appeared linked to several top co-occurrence clusters.

Library preparation was by the immunoSEQ multiplex PCR assay. The multiplex PCR relied on a mix of 60 forward primers for TCR Vbeta segments and 13 reverse primers for TCR Jbeta segments. Amplification of the CDR3 region of rearranged TCR beta genes was performed with a multiplex PCR assay on genomic DNA. The amplified TCR beta libraries were sequenced on the Illumina HiSeq System as 87-base-pair reads. The authors' pipeline ran thus. A later analysis tallied roughly 78 million unique TCR beta chains across the 550 to 850 repertoires, and some 10 million of those chains were shared by two or more donors. Raw reads were error-corrected and collapsed into unique sequences by a nearest-neighbor algorithm in which closely related sequences were merged to remove PCR and sequencing errors. Alignment of CDR3 sequences to IMGT reference sequences was used to assign V, D and J gene segments. For a sequence to be retained, a match of at least six nucleotides was required to both a V gene segment and a J gene segment. A rearrangement counted as productive if the CDR3 had no stop codons and remained in frame with V and J, and every other rearrangement counted as non-productive. CDR3 was defined by IMGT convention, running from the second conserved V-encoded cysteine to the conserved J-encoded phenylalanine. Sequences without an unambiguous match to a single V gene segment were excluded from the earlier analysis of 500 to 700 of the donors. In an earlier analysis of roughly 600 of the donors, a V segment was called functional when productive rearrangements were above 56.7%, and segregating when the standard deviation between donors exceeded 5%. To diagnose cytomegalovirus status from the catalog of TCR beta chain sequences, a statistical classification framework was built. A later analysis assigned V and J genes by comparing TCR nucleotide sequences with IMGT/GENE-DB human TR gene sequences. Using the TCRdist pipeline, a later analysis assigned CDR3 sequences along with most-parsimonious VDJ recombination scenarios. In a later analysis, each TCR beta chain was defined by its CDR3 amino acid sequence together with its V-gene family, and reads without a unique V-gene family were excluded. In a later analysis, some 600 highly shared, low-generation-probability nucleotide sequences were removed to address suspected cross-contamination and a sequencing artifact. A later analysis calculated a clonal expansion index for each public chain from normalized within-repertoire ranks of inferred template counts. Generation probabilities in a later analysis came from a VDJ recombination model fitted to out-of-frame rearrangements, and those results were checked against IGoR. A later analysis scored TCR-TCR, TCR-HLA and TCR-CMV co-occurrence with hypergeometric tests, applying a repertoire-size bias correction to TCR pairs. To estimate false discovery rates, a later analysis permuted the HLA or CMV assignments 20 times. A later analysis grouped co-occurring TCRs with DBSCAN, adding TCRdist sequence similarity when clustering within HLA-allele-positive subsets. For co-occurrence clustering, repertoires with fewer than 30,000 or more than 120,000 public chains were excluded, along with 5 or 6 repertoires with anomalous nucleotide sharing. The table was pulled from immuneACCESS by TCRdb, which kept in-frame rearrangements only. Such tables lose some clones; where checked, under half of the loss comes from unresolved V genes, and the rest has no known cause. The V and J calls and clone size were taken over from that table, and D and trimming were inferred from the DNA. The sample table shows 75,000 to 80,000 clones, and around 73% are seen once. The biggest ten clones account for approximately 8.9% of the sample.

In total, roughly 670 healthy bone marrow donors made up the cohort. At the time of sampling, every cohort member was nominally healthy, though immune exposures that went unrecorded were likely present. The donor was CMV seropositive and belonged to the group of 250 to 300 seropositive cohort members. Every donor gave a peripheral blood sample, and the peripheral blood mononuclear cells from that sample were used for TCR beta sequencing. Genomic DNA was extracted from the blood cell samples with the Qiagen DNeasy Blood Extraction Kit. Concerning this clone itself: Its specific antigen is unknown. Base quality data are lacking; no much larger clone is found one base away.

Based on the germline V gene, the CDR1 and CDR2 sequences are MNHEY and SVGAGI. The CDR3 holds 12 amino acids from the cysteine to the phenylalanine. This entry keeps only the CDR3 DNA: 36 bases, framed from base 1. At the junction V is shortened by 4 bases and J by 11 bases; bases outside the gene matches: 2. The rearrangement combines TRBV6-5 with TRBJ1-6, and 7 junction bases match TRBD1. The sequence was obtained from a woman between 35 and 50 years old in good health and CMV-seropositive. The specimen was PBMCs. The sequenced DNA is TGTGCCAGCAGTTCTACAGGGGCACCCCTCCACTTT. This translates into CASSSTGAPLHF.